This TCR beta chain stems from a study of T cells expressing NK-cell markers. About the study: Seven HCMV-seropositive donors and one seronegative donor made up the eight sequenced donors.

The CDR3 extends over 17 amino acids. Whole-study findings and limits: A few donors' CD3+CD56-NKG2C+ cells were dominated by the same clonotypes. Dominant NKG2C+ clonotypes accounted for roughly 1.0-7.0% of CD8+ T cells in a handful of donors.

Points on this clonotype: Its antigen remains unidentified.

TCRdb re-analyzed the 5' RACE reads; it lists each CDR3 protein once, without DNA. Its table lists 350,000 to 500,000 distinct CDR3 sequences. The receptor was derived from a woman between 18 and 70 years old in good health. V is TRBV12-3 or TRBV12-4 and J is TRBJ2-1; as DNA is missing, the TRBD1 call by TCRdb cannot be tested. Sequenced input: blood T cells: a sorted CD56 or NKG2C T cell subset, CD4+ or CD8+ T cells, or bulk PBMC T cells (not recorded which). Here the CDR3 reads CASSLTGTGRDNNEQFF.